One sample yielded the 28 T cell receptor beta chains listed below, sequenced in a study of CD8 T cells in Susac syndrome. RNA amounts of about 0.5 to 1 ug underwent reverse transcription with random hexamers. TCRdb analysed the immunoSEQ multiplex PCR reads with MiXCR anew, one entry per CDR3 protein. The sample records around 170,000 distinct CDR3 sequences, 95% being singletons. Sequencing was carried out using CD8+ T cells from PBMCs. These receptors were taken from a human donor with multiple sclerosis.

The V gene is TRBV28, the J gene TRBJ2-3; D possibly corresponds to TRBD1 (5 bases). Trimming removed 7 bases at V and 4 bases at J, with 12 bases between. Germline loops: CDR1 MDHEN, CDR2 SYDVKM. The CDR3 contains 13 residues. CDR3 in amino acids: CASTPLGPDTQYF. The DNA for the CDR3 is TGTGCCAGCACCCCCCTGGGGCCAGATACGCAGTATTTT. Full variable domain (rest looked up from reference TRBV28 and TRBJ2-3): DVKVTQSSRYLVKRTGEKVFLECVQDMDHENMFWYRQDPGLGLRLIYFSYDVKMKEKGDIPEGYSVSREKKERFSLILESASTNQTSMYLCASTPLGPDTQYFGPGTRLTVL.

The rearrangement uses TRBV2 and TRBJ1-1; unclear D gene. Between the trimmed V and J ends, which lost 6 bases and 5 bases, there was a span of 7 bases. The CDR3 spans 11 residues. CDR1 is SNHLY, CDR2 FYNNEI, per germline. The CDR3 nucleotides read TGTGCCAGCAGAGGGAGAACTGAAGCTTTCTTT. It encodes CASRGRTEAFF.

CDR3 coding DNA: TGTGCCAGCAGCCCGCGTCCCGGGACAGTCAGGGAGACCCAGTACTTC. Its protein is CASSPRPGTVRETQYF. This chain links TRBV7-6 with TRBJ2-5, with 7 bases matching TRBD1. CDR3 size: 16 residues. The V gene end was trimmed by 5 bases and the J gene end by 5 bases; junction bases not matched to a gene: 14. CDR1 and CDR2 from the germline V gene are SGHVS and FNYEAQ.

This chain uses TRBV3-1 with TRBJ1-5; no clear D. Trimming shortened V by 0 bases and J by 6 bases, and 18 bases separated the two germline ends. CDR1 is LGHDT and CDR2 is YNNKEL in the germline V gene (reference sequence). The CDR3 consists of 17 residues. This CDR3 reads CASSQDAPLRGPQPQHF. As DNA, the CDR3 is TGTGCCAGCAGCCAAGACGCACCGTTGCGGGGTCCTCAGCCCCAGCATTTT.

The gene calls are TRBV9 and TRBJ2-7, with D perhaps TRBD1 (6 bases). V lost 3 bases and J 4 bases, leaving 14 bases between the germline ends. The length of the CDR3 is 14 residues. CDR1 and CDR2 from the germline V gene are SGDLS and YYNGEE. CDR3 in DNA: TGTGCCAGCAGCGACGGACAGAATTGGTACGAGCAGTACTTC. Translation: CASSDGQNWYEQYF. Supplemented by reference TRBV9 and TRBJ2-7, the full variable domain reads DSGVTQTPKHLITATGQRVTLRCSPRSGDLSVYWYQQSLDQGLQFLIQYYNGEERAKGNILERFSAQQFPDLHSELNLSSLELGDSALYFCASSDGQNWYEQYFGPGTRLTVT.

CDR3 bases: TGTGCCAGCAGTGGCAAAGATAATAGCAATCAGCCCCAGCATTTT. Translating gives CASSGKDNSNQPQHF. The V and J genes are TRBV2 and TRBJ1-5; D is uncertain. Trimming took off 4 bases at V and 0 bases at J, with 10 bases between the two ends. The CDR3 loop spans 15 amino acids. The V gene's germline CDR1 is SNHLY and CDR2 FYNNEI. The whole variable domain, remainder taken from reference TRBV2 and TRBJ1-5, is EPEVTQTPSHQVTQMGQEVILRCVPISNHLYFYWYRQILGQKVEFLVSFYNNEISEKSEIFDDQFSVERPDGSNFTLKIRSTKLEDSAMYFCASSGKDNSNQPQHFGDGTRLSIL.

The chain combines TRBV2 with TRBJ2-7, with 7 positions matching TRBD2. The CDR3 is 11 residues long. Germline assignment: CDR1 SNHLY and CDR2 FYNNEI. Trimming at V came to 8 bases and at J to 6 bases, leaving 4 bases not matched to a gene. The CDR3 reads CASLGRGEQYF. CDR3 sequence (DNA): TGTGCCAGCCTTGGGAGGGGCGAGCAGTACTTC.

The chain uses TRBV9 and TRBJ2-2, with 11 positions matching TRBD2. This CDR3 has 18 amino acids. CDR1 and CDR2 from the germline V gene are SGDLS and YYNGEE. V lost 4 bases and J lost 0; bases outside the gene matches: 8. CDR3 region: CASSPVLAGAANTGELFF. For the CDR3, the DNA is TGTGCCAGCAGCCCGGTACTAGCGGGGGCCGCGAACACCGGGGAGCTGTTTTTT.

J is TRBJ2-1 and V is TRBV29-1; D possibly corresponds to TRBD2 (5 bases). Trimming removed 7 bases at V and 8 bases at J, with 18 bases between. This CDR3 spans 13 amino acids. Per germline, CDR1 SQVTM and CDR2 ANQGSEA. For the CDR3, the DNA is TGCAGCGCCCCCTCGGGGATGAACGATGAGCAGTTCTTC. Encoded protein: CSAPSGMNDEQFF.

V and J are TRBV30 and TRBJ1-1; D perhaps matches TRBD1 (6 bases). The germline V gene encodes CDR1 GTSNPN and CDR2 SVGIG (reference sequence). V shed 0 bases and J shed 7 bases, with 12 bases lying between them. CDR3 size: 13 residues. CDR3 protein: CAWSVPGHVEAFF. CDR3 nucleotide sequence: TGTGCCTGGAGTGTCCCGGGACATGTTGAAGCTTTCTTT.

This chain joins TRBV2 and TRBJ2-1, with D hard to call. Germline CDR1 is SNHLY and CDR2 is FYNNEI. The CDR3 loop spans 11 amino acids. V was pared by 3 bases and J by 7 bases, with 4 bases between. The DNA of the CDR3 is TGTGCCAGCAGTGAGTTGAATGAGCAGTTCTTC. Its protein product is CASSELNEQFF.

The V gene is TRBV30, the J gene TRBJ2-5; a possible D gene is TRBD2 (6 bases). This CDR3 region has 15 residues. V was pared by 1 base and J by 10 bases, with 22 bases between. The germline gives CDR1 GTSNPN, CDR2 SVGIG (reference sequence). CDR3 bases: TGTGCCTGGAGTGGTCTGGCGGGTACTGCCGGGGGCCAGTACTTC. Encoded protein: CAWSGLAGTAGGQYF.

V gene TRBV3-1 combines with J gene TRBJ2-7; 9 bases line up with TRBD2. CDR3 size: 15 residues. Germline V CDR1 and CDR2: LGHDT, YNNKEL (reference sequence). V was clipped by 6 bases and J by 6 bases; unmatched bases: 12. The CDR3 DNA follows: TGTGCCAGCAGTCGGATAGCGGGAGTGGCGGCCGAGCAGTACTTC. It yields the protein CASSRIAGVAAEQYF.

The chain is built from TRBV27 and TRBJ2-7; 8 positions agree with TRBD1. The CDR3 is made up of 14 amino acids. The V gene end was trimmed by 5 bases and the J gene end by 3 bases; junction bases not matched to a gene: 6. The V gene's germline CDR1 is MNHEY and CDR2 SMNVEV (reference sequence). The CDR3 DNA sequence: TGTGCCAGCAGTCTAAGGACAGGGAACTACGAGCAGTACTTC. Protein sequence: CASSLRTGNYEQYF.

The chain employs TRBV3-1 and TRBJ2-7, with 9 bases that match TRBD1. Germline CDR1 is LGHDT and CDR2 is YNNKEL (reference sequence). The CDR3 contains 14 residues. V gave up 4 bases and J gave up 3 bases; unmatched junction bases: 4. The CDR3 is CASSRETGGYEQYF. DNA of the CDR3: TGTGCCAGCAGCCGAGAGACAGGGGGCTACGAGCAGTACTTC.

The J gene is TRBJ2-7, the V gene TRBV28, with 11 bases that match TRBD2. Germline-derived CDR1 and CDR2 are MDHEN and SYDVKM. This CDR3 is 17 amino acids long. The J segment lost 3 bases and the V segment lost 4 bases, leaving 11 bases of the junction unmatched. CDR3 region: CASSWGTSGFEFYEQYF. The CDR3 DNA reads TGTGCCAGCAGTTGGGGGACTAGCGGATTCGAGTTCTACGAGCAGTACTTC.

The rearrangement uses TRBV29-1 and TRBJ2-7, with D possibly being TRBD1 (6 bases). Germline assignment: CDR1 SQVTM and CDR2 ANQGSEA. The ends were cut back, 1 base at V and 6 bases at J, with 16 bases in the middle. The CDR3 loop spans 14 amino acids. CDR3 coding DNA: TGCAGCGTTGAAGGGGGACGGGACAAGGGCGAGCAGTACTTC. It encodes CSVEGGRDKGEQYF.

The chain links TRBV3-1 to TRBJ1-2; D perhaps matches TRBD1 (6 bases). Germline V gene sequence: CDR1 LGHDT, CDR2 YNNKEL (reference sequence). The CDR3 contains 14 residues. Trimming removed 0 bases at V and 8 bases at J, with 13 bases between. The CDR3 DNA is TGTGCCAGCAGCCAAGATTGGGGGGCTCAGGGCTACACCTTC. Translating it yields CASSQDWGAQGYTF.

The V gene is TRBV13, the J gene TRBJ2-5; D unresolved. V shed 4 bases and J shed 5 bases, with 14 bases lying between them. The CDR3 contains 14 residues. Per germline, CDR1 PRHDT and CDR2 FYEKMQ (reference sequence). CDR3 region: CASSSLDWSETQYF. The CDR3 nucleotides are TGTGCCAGCAGCTCGCTAGATTGGAGCGAGACCCAGTACTTC.

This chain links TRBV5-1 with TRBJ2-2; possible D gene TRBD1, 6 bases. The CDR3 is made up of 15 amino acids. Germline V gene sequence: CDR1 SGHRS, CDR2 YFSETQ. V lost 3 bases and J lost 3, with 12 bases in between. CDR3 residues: CASSSKDRYTGELFF. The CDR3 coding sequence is TGCGCCAGCAGCTCCAAGGACAGATACACCGGGGAGCTGTTTTTT.

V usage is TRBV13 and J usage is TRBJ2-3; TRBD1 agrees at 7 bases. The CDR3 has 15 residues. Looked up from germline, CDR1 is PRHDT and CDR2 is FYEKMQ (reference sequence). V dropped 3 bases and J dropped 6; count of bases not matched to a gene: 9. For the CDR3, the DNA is TGTGCCAGCAGCTTTGAGGGTCCGACAGGGGATACGCAGTATTTT. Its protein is CASSFEGPTGDTQYF.

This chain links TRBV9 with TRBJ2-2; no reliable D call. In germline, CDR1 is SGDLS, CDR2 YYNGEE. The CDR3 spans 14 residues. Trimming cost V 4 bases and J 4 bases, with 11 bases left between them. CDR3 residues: CASSPEVVTGELFF. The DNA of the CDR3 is TGTGCCAGCAGCCCAGAGGTGGTCACCGGGGAGCTGTTTTTT.

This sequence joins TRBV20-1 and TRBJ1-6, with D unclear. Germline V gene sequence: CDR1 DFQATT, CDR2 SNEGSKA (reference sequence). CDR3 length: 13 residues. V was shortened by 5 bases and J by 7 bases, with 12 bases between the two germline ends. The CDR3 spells CSACAVRNSPLHF. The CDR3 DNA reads TGCAGTGCTTGTGCCGTACGCAATTCACCCCTCCACTTT.

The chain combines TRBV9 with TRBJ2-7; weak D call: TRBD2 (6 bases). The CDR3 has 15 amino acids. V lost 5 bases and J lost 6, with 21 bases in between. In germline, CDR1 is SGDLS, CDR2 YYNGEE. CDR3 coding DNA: TGTGCCAGCAGACAACACCCCGGAGGGAGCTGCGAGCAGTACTTC. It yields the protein CASRQHPGGSCEQYF. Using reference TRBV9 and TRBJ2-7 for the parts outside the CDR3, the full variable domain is DSGVTQTPKHLITATGQRVTLRCSPRSGDLSVYWYQQSLDQGLQFLIQYYNGEERAKGNILERFSAQQFPDLHSELNLSSLELGDSALYFCASRQHPGGSCEQYFGPGTRLTVT.

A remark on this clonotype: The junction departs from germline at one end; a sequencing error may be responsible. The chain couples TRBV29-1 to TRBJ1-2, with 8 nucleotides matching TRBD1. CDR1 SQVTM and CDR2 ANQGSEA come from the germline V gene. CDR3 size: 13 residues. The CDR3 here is CSTRTGPNYGYIF. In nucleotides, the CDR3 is TGCAGCACCCGGACAGGGCCCAACTATGGCTACATCTTC.

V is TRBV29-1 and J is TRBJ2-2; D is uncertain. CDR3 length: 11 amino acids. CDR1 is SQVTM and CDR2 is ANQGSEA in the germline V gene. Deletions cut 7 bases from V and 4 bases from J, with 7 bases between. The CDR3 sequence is CSGGGTGELFF. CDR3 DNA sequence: TGCAGCGGTGGCGGCACCGGGGAGCTGTTTTTT.

The CDR3, as DNA: TGTGCCAGCAGCCCTCTTGGACAGGGGTATGGCTACACCTTC. Its protein product is CASSPLGQGYGYTF. The chain links TRBV7-9 to TRBJ1-2, with 9 nucleotides matching TRBD1. Germline loops: CDR1 SEHNR, CDR2 FQNEAQ (reference sequence). The CDR3 loop spans 14 amino acids. Trimming cost V 5 bases and J 5 bases; bases outside gene matches: 6.

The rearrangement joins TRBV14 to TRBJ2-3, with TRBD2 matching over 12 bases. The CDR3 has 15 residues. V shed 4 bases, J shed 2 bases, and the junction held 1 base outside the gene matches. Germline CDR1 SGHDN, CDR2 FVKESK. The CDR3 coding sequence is TGTGCCAGCAGCCCTAGCGGGAGGGCCACAGATACGCAGTATTTT. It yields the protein CASSPSGRATDTQYF.